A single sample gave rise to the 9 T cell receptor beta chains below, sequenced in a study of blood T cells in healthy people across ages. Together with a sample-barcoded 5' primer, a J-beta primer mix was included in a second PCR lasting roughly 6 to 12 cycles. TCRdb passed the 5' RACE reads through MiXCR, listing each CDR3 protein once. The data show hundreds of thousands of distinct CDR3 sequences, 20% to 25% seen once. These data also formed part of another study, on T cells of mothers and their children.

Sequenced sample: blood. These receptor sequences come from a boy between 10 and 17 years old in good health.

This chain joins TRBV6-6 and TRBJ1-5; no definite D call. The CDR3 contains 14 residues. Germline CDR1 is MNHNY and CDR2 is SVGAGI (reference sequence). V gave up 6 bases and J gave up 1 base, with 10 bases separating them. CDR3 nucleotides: TGTGCCAGCAGCCCCAGTCAGAGCAATCAGCCCCAGCATTTT. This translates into CASSPSQSNQPQHF.

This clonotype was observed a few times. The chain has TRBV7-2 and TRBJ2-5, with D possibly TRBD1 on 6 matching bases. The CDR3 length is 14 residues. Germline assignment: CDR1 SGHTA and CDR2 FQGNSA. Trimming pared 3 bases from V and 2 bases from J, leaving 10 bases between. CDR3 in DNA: TGTGCCAGCAGCTTTCAACAGGGTCAAGAGACCCAGTACTTC. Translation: CASSFQQGQETQYF.

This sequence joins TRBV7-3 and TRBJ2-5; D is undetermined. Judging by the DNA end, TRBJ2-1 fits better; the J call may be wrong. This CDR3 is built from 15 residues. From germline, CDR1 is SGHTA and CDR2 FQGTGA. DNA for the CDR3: TGTGCCAGCAGCTTAGCCGGAAATCTTTACAATGAGCAGTTCTTC. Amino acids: CASSLAGNLYNEQFF.

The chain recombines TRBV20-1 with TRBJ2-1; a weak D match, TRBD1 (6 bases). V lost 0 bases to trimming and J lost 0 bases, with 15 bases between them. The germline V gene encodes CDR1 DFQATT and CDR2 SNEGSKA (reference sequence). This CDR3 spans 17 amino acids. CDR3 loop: CSARDATGHSSYNEQFF. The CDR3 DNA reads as TGCAGTGCTAGAGATGCGACAGGCCATAGCTCCTACAATGAGCAGTTCTTC.

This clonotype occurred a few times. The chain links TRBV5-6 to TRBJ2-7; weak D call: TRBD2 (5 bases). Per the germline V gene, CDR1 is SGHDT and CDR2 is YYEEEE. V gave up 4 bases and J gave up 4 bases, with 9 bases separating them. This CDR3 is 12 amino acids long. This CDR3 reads CASSRGRYEQYF. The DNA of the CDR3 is TGTGCCAGCAGCCGAGGGCGGTACGAGCAGTACTTC.

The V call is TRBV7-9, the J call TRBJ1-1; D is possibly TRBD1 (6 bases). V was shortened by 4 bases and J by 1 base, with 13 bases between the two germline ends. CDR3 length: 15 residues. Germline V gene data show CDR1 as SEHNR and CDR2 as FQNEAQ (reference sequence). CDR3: CASSSGDTWNTEAFF. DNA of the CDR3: TGTGCCAGCAGCTCAGGGGACACATGGAACACTGAAGCTTTCTTT.

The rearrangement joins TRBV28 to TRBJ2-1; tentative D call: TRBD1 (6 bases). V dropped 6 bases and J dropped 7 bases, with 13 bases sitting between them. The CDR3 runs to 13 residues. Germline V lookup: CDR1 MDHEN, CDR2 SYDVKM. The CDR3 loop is CASSPADSNEQFF. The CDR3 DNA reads TGTGCCAGCAGCCCAGCGGACAGTAATGAGCAGTTCTTC. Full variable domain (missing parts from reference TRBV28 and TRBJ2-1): DVKVTQSSRYLVKRTGEKVFLECVQDMDHENMFWYRQDPGLGLRLIYFSYDVKMKEKGDIPEGYSVSREKKERFSLILESASTNQTSMYLCASSPADSNEQFFGPGTRLTVL.

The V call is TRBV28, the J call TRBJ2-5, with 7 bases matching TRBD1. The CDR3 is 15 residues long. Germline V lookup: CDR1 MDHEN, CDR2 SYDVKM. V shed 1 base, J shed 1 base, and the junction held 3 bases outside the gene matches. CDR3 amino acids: CASSLYRDSQETQYF. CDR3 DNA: TGTGCCAGCAGTTTATACCGGGACAGCCAAGAGACCCAGTACTTC.

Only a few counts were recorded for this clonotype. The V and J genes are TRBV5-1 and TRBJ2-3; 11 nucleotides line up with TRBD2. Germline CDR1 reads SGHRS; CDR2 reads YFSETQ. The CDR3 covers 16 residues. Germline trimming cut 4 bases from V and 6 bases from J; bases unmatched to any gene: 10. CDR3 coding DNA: TGCGCCAGCAGCCCACCGACAACTAGCGGGGGTGATACGCAGTATTTT. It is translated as CASSPPTTSGGDTQYF.